The 19 T cell receptor beta chains given below trace back to one sample, sequenced in a study of shared clonotypes between healthy human individuals (dated by TCRdb to 2018 to 2021). Libraries were prepared through the immunoSEQ multiplex PCR assay. The source is immuneACCESS, and TCRdb retained only in-frame sequences with V and J called. Part of the clones is not carried over; for the studies checked, unresolved V genes explain less than half of this, and the remainder is unexplained. The sample table lists approximately 1,500,000 clones, 95% to 99% of them with a count of one. The ten largest clones add up to roughly 0.45% of the sample. Sequences were obtained from naive CD4+ T cells sorted from blood. The cell subset or site label, as the study defines it: CD45RA+ positively selected. Receptors were obtained from a man aged 30 to 45 in good health.

The chain is built from TRBV7-9 and TRBJ2-2, with 9 bases that match TRBD2. Per the germline V gene, CDR1 is SEHNR and CDR2 is FQNEAQ (reference sequence). Unmatched junction bases numbered 15, after V lost 5 bases and J lost 5 bases. The length of the CDR3 is 18 residues. CDR3 amino acids: CASSPRILAGAETGELFF. The CDR3 DNA reads TGTGCCAGCAGCCCCAGGATATTAGCGGGAGCGGAGACCGGGGAGCTGTTTTTT.

For the CDR3, the DNA is TGTGCCAGCAGCCGGGAAACTGGGGCCAACGTCCTGACTTTC. Protein sequence: CASSRETGANVLTF. The chain employs TRBV5-8 and TRBJ2-6; D is perhaps TRBD2 (5 bases). CDR1 and CDR2 from the germline V gene are SGHTS and YDEGEE. Trimming shortened V by 4 bases and J by 2 bases, and 7 bases separated the two germline ends. There are 14 residues in the CDR3.

The chain carries TRBV6-1 and TRBJ1-1, with D tentatively TRBD1 (5 bases). CDR3 size: 15 residues. Trimming removed 6 bases at V and 2 bases at J, with 16 bases between. Germline CDR1 MNHNS, CDR2 SASEGT. CDR3: CASRIRVAENTEAFF. CDR3 nucleotide sequence: TGTGCCAGCAGAATCAGGGTAGCGGAAAACACTGAAGCTTTCTTT.

This clone was detected once. V is TRBV5-4 and J is TRBJ1-2; TRBD1 agrees at 7 bases. The V gene's germline CDR1 is SGHNT and CDR2 YYREEE (reference sequence). The CDR3 is made up of 16 amino acids. The J segment lost 0 bases and the V segment lost 0 bases, leaving 5 bases of the junction unmatched. This CDR3 is CASSLDGTVTNYGYTF. CDR3 DNA: TGTGCCAGCAGCTTGGATGGGACAGTAACTAACTATGGCTACACCTTC.

The rearrangement joins TRBV27 to TRBJ2-1, with 7 nucleotides matching TRBD2. The V gene end was trimmed by 5 bases and the J gene end by 0 bases; junction bases not matched to a gene: 10. The germline gives CDR1 MNHEY, CDR2 SMNVEV (reference sequence). CDR3 length equals 17 residues. CDR3 coding DNA: TGTGCCAGCAGTCGAGAACAGCGGGACGTCTCCTACAATGAGCAGTTCTTC. Protein: CASSREQRDVSYNEQFF.

The CDR3 loop reads CASSLGTGLTEAFF. CDR3 bases: TGCGCCAGCAGCTTGGGGACAGGGCTGACTGAAGCTTTCTTT. The chain joins TRBV5-1 to TRBJ1-1; 8 nucleotides agree with TRBD1. Germline V gene lookup returns CDR1 SGHRS and CDR2 YFSETQ. CDR3 length: 14 residues. J lost 5 bases, V lost 0 bases, and 3 bases had no gene match. The full variable domain, with the rest looked up from reference TRBV5-1 and TRBJ1-1, is KAGVTQTPRYLIKTRGQQVTLSCSPISGHRSVSWYQQTPGQGLQFLFEYFSETQRNKGNFPGRFSGRQFSNSRSEMNVSTLELGDSALYLCASSLGTGLTEAFFGQGTRLTVV.

The rearrangement links TRBV5-5 to TRBJ1-1, with D possibly TRBD1 on 5 matching bases. This CDR3 is 15 amino acids long. The germline V gene has CDR1 SGHKS and CDR2 YYEKEE (reference sequence). V was trimmed by 9 bases and J by 1 base, leaving 19 bases between them. CDR3 region: CATTDMGTGNTEAFF. The CDR3 coding sequence is TGTGCCACAACAGACATGGGGACGGGGAACACTGAAGCTTTCTTT.

This chain joins TRBV27 and TRBJ2-3; 10 bases map to TRBD2. V trimming: 0 bases; J trimming: 8 bases; junction bases outside the gene matches: 8. This CDR3 is built from 16 residues. Looked up from germline, CDR1 is MNHEY and CDR2 is SMNVEV (reference sequence). The CDR3 DNA sequence: TGTGCCAGCAGTTTATCGGCTAGCGGGAGCTGGGTTACGCAGTATTTT. Translation gives CASSLSASGSWVTQYF.

Details on this clone: Additional DNA sequences in this sample encode the identical CDR3. The chain links TRBV2 to TRBJ2-7, with D possibly being TRBD1 or TRBD2 (5 bases each). Looked up from germline, CDR1 is SNHLY and CDR2 is FYNNEI. CDR3 length: 13 amino acids. The V gene lost 6 bases and the J gene lost 3 bases, with 12 bases spanning the gap. CDR3 nucleotides: TGTGCCAGCAGCTTGGGACGGAACTACGAGCAGTACTTC. Translated, it gives CASSLGRNYEQYF.

The chain links TRBV28 to TRBJ2-7, with D tentatively TRBD2 (6 bases). The germline CDR1 and CDR2 sequences are MDHEN and SYDVKM. CDR3 length: 15 residues. V was trimmed by 2 bases and J by 0 bases, leaving 11 bases between them. In DNA form, the CDR3 reads TGTGCCAGCAGTTTAAGGGTCGGGGGCTCCTACGAGCAGTACTTC. Translated, it gives CASSLRVGGSYEQYF.

The V call is TRBV4-1, the J call TRBJ2-7; D is undetermined. The CDR3 spans 14 residues. The germline V and J ends were trimmed by 0 bases and 6 bases, with 12 bases remaining between them. Germline V gene data show CDR1 as MGHRA and CDR2 as YSYEKL. CDR3 DNA: TGCGCCAGCAGCCAAGAAACCCTAGGGCGCGAGCAGTACTTC. It encodes CASSQETLGREQYF.

The chain employs TRBV7-2 and TRBJ2-3; maybe TRBD1 (6 bases). CDR3 length: 14 residues. Germline CDR1 is SGHTA and CDR2 is FQGNSA. The V gene lost 3 bases and the J gene lost 6 bases, with 13 bases spanning the gap. The CDR3 coding sequence is TGTGCCAGCAGCTTCGGAACAGGGTCCGATACGCAGTATTTT. This translates into CASSFGTGSDTQYF.

Concerning this clone itself: One end of the junction fails to match germline, which may point to a read error. The chain employs TRBV29-1 and TRBJ2-6; D uncertain. CDR3 length: 13 residues. CDR1 and CDR2 (germline): SQVTM, ANQGSEA. CDR3 sequence (DNA): TGCAGCGTGTCACCCTCTGGAGCCAACGTCCTGACTTTC. It specifies CSVSPSGANVLTF.

This chain joins TRBV6-6 and TRBJ1-2, with D hard to call. The length of the CDR3 is 16 residues. Germline V gene data show CDR1 as MNHNY and CDR2 as SVGAGI (reference sequence). V was shortened by 2 bases and J by 4 bases, with 17 bases between the two germline ends. The CDR3 nucleotides are TGTGCCAGCAGTTACCCGAATAACCCAGAATTCTATGGCTACACCTTC. This translates into CASSYPNNPEFYGYTF.

The chain joins TRBV11-2 to TRBJ1-2, with unresolved D. The CDR3 extends over 12 amino acids. CDR1 and CDR2 from the germline V gene are SGHAT and FQNNGV. V was trimmed by 4 bases and J by 4 bases, leaving 7 bases between them. The CDR3 region has the DNA TGTGCCAGCAGCTCAGCAGGCTATGGCTACACCTTC. The encoded protein is CASSSAGYGYTF. Together with reference TRBV11-2 and TRBJ1-2, the CDR3 gives the full variable domain: EAGVAQSPRYKIIEKRQSVAFWCNPISGHATLYWYQQILGQGPKLLIQFQNNGVVDDSQLPKDRFSAERLKGVDSTLKIQPAKLEDSAVYLCASSSAGYGYTFGSGTRLTVV.

This chain joins TRBV7-6 and TRBJ2-1; 8 bases line up with TRBD2. This CDR3 has 17 amino acids. Germline loops: CDR1 SGHVS, CDR2 FNYEAQ. The V gene end was trimmed by 1 base and the J gene end by 3 bases; junction bases not matched to a gene: 8. Here the CDR3 reads CASSLVVAGRIYNEQFF. CDR3 in DNA: TGTGCCAGCAGCTTAGTTGTAGCGGGAAGGATCTACAATGAGCAGTTCTTC.

The rearrangement joins TRBV28 to TRBJ2-7, with TRBD2 identical over 12 bases. The CDR3 sequence is 17 residues long. V lost 3 bases and J lost 1; bases outside the gene matches: 7. In germline, CDR1 is MDHEN, CDR2 SYDVKM. CDR3: CASSFTLGLAGSYEQYF. CDR3 coding DNA: TGTGCCAGCAGTTTCACCCTGGGACTAGCGGGTTCCTACGAGCAGTACTTC.

The chain is built from TRBV5-4 and TRBJ2-5, with no clear D. From germline, CDR1 is SGHNT and CDR2 YYREEE (reference sequence). The CDR3 consists of 16 residues. V gave up 4 bases and J gave up 6 bases, with 22 bases separating them. The CDR3 sequence is CASSPAGTHSHKTQYF. DNA of the CDR3: TGTGCCAGCAGCCCCGCAGGAACCCATAGTCACAAGACCCAGTACTTC.

This chain joins TRBV7-3 and TRBJ1-2, with 9 bases that match TRBD1. The V gene's germline CDR1 is SGHTA and CDR2 FQGTGA. After removal of 2 bases from V and 6 bases from J, the junction contained 10 bases not matched to a gene. The CDR3 covers 16 residues. CDR3: CASSLAGTGTGDGYTF. CDR3 in DNA: TGTGCCAGCAGCTTAGCCGGGACAGGGACAGGAGATGGCTACACCTTC.